The following is a T cell receptor beta chain sequence with its context. Germline CDR1 reads SNHLY; CDR2 reads FYNNEI. The CDR3 is 13 amino acids. Trimming shortened V by 6 bases and J by 3 bases, and 11 bases separated the two germline ends. The data originate from a study of CD8+CD57+ T cells in acquired aplastic anemia. TCR beta VDJ and CDR3 were profiled, and genomic DNA was the template. In TCRdb, the reads were re-called with MiXCR into one record per CDR3 protein. In the table there are 150,000 to 200,000 distinct CDR3 sequences, about 47% of which are singletons. The sample comprised sorted CD4+, CD8+, or CD8+CD57+ T cells (not recorded which) from PBMCs. The sequence was collected from a human donor in good health. The V gene is TRBV2, the J gene TRBJ1-1, with D possibly being TRBD1 (6 bases). The chain's CDR3 is CASSSDSYTEAFF. The CDR3 region has the DNA TGTGCCAGCAGCTCGGACAGTTACACTGAAGCTTTCTTT.